The clone carrying this T cell receptor (beta chain) has only one observation. Its specificity is unknown. This CDR3 contains 11 residues. Germline lookup yields CDR1 SNHLY and CDR2 FYNNEI. Trimming took 6 bases from V and 5 from J, leaving 7 bases between them. The sample belongs to a study of vaccination effects on CD4 cells after COVID-19. On the study more broadly: Following the second dose by a median of 72 days, the post-vaccine samples were obtained. Study observations and caveats: Researchers reported few convalescent patients and no early post-infection timepoints in the study.

With the ViraFEST assay, the study expanded antigen-specific CD4+ T cells using viral peptide pools, then sequenced them. Cultured cells yielded isolated CD4+ T cells after around 9 days. Participants each got two BNT162b2 or mRNA-1273 vaccine doses. Researchers swapped half the medium for IL-2 medium on both days 3 and 7. The table came from immunoSEQ multiplex PCR; TCRdb's copy has only in-frame clones and leaves some out. The sample shows more than 25,000 clones, roughly 77% of them seen only once. The sequence derives from a human donor who received a COVID-19 vaccine. The source material was CD4+ T cells from PBMCs cultured with HCoV-229E spike peptides, sampled after COVID-19 vaccination. The V call is TRBV2, the J call TRBJ2-5, with D possibly TRBD1 on 5 matching bases. The CDR3 nucleotides are TGTGCCAGCAGGGGGCTGGAGACCCAGTACTTC. Its translation is CASRGLETQYF.